One and the same sample provided the 16 T cell receptor beta chains below, sequenced in a study of shared clonotypes between healthy human individuals. This table comes from immunoSEQ multiplex PCR, and its TCRdb copy is limited to in-frame clones, with some not included. In the table there are more than 400,000 clones, around 96% of which are singletons. The sequencing sample was made of naive CD4+ T cells sorted from blood. Subset meaning: CD45RA+ positively selected. The source is a woman in her 30s in good health.

This clone appeared a single time. The gene calls are TRBV19 and TRBJ2-5; D is undetermined. Trimming removed 6 bases at V and 5 bases at J, with 16 bases between. The CDR3 runs to 14 residues. Germline V gene sequence: CDR1 LNHDA, CDR2 SQIVND (reference sequence). The CDR3 loop is CASRGWGSGETQYF. CDR3 DNA sequence: TGTGCCAGTAGAGGCTGGGGATCCGGTGAGACCCAGTACTTC.

This chain connects TRBV9 to TRBJ2-2; D is uncertain. The V gene's germline CDR1 is SGDLS and CDR2 YYNGEE. V was shortened by 0 bases and J by 4 bases, with 7 bases between the two germline ends. The CDR3 loop spans 14 amino acids. The CDR3 DNA reads as TGTGCCAGCAGCGTAGTTGAAATCACCGGGGAGCTGTTTTTT. It codes for CASSVVEITGELFF.

This rearrangement joins TRBV7-6 to TRBJ2-1; 7 bases are a match to TRBD2. Losses at the gene ends were 8 bases for V and 0 bases for J; bases not matched to a gene: 10. Germline CDR1 reads SGHVS; CDR2 reads FNYEAQ. The length of the CDR3 is 16 residues. Here the CDR3 DNA reads TGTGCCAGCGGCCACCCGGGACTAACCTCCTACAATGAGCAGTTCTTC. Amino acids: CASGHPGLTSYNEQFF.

The rearrangement links TRBV28 to TRBJ1-4, with 7 nucleotides matching TRBD1. The CDR3 loop spans 15 amino acids. The germline gives CDR1 MDHEN, CDR2 SYDVKM. Trimming cost V 4 bases and J 0 bases; bases outside gene matches: 2. The CDR3 loop reads CASSSGTATNEKLFF. The CDR3 DNA follows: TGTGCCAGCAGTTCCGGGACAGCAACTAATGAAAAACTGTTTTTT.

The chain employs TRBV12-5 and TRBJ2-6; 10 bases align to TRBD1. This CDR3 is 17 amino acids long. Germline CDR1 and CDR2: LGHNT and FRNRAP. Trimming removed 4 bases from V and 1 base from J; junction bases left unmatched: 4. This chain's CDR3 is CASGYWTGGSGANVLTF. CDR3 coding DNA: TGTGCTAGTGGTTACTGGACAGGGGGATCTGGGGCCAACGTCCTGACTTTC.

This clone came up once. The CDR3 here is CASSRDGGRSYNEQFF. CDR3 nucleotides: TGTGCCAGCAGCAGGGACGGAGGTCGGTCCTACAATGAGCAGTTCTTC. The chain recombines TRBV7-2 with TRBJ2-1; D may correspond to TRBD1 or TRBD2 (5 bases each). The length of the CDR3 is 16 residues. Germline V CDR1 and CDR2: SGHTA, FQGNSA. Trimming took off 5 bases at V and 1 base at J, with 15 bases between the two ends.

This clone was observed a single time. The rearrangement joins TRBV28 to TRBJ2-7, with D perhaps TRBD2 (6 bases). The V and J ends lost 3 bases and 0 bases respectively, with 12 bases between them. The CDR3 extends over 15 amino acids. Germline loops: CDR1 MDHEN, CDR2 SYDVKM. The CDR3 reads CASSFWISGSYEQYF. The CDR3 DNA reads TGTGCCAGCAGTTTTTGGATTAGCGGCTCCTACGAGCAGTACTTC.

Comments on this clone: Other DNA sequences within the sample encode an identical CDR3. The chain recombines TRBV28 with TRBJ1-2; D not resolved. The CDR3 length is 12 residues. V lost 6 bases and J 0 bases, leaving 5 bases between the germline ends. The germline CDR1 and CDR2 sequences are MDHEN and SYDVKM. CDR3 in amino acids: CASSSPNYGYTF. The CDR3, as DNA: TGTGCCAGCAGCTCTCCTAACTATGGCTACACCTTC.

The chain couples TRBV12-5 to TRBJ2-5; D ambiguous. This CDR3 comprises 12 residues. V was shortened by 0 bases and J by 7 bases, with 6 bases between the two germline ends. Germline V gene data show CDR1 as LGHNT and CDR2 as FRNRAP. CDR3 sequence reads: CASGLVPGTQYF. CDR3 sequence (DNA): TGTGCTAGTGGTTTGGTACCCGGGACCCAGTACTTC.

The chain employs TRBV7-8 and TRBJ2-1; the D gene is possibly TRBD2 (5 bases). V was shortened by 1 base and J by 4 bases, with 17 bases between the two germline ends. The CDR3 has 17 amino acids. Germline V gives CDR1 SGHVS, CDR2 FQNEAQ. CDR3 DNA sequence: TGTGCCAGCAGCTTAGGGGGAGTCCGGGTGGGGTACAATGAGCAGTTCTTC. It specifies CASSLGGVRVGYNEQFF.

The CDR3 is CASSEEGWPIVHQPQHF. The CDR3 DNA follows: TGTGCCAGCAGTGAAGAGGGGTGGCCCATAGTACATCAGCCCCAGCATTTT. The J gene is TRBJ1-5, the V gene TRBV2; possible D gene TRBD1, 5 bases. The CDR3 runs to 17 residues. Germline CDR1 and CDR2: SNHLY and FYNNEI. The V gene lost 1 base and the J gene lost 5 bases, with 18 bases spanning the gap.

This rearrangement joins TRBV27 to TRBJ1-1; TRBD1 matches at 7 bases. CDR1 and CDR2 (germline): MNHEY, SMNVEV (reference sequence). This CDR3 has 15 residues. V was pared by 7 bases and J by 0 bases, with 8 bases of the junction left unmatched. CDR3 coding DNA: TGTGCCAGCAAACCAGGGGGGCCCCTGAACACTGAAGCTTTCTTT. This sequence encodes CASKPGGPLNTEAFF.

The rearrangement joins TRBV9 to TRBJ2-5; a possible D gene is TRBD2 (5 bases). The CDR3 is made up of 13 amino acids. Trimming stripped 2 bases from V and 4 bases from J, with 9 bases between. Germline V gives CDR1 SGDLS, CDR2 YYNGEE. CDR3 DNA: TGTGCCAGCAGCGTCCGTGAGGGAGAGACCCAGTACTTC. As protein: CASSVREGETQYF.

This clone was detected once. The V call is TRBV4-1, the J call TRBJ1-5; TRBD1 aligns across 7 bases. Per the germline V gene, CDR1 is MGHRA and CDR2 is YSYEKL. Germline trimming cut 2 bases from V and 4 bases from J; bases unmatched to any gene: 5. The CDR3 runs 15 residues. The CDR3 loop reads CASSQISGGNQPQHF. The CDR3 nucleotides read TGCGCCAGCAGCCAAATTTCAGGGGGGAATCAGCCCCAGCATTTT.

The CDR3: CASTLGNRAGEQYF. The CDR3 bases are TGTGCCAGCACCTTAGGAAACAGGGCGGGCGAGCAGTACTTC. V usage is TRBV28 and J usage is TRBJ2-7, with D maybe TRBD1 (6 bases). The length of the CDR3 is 14 residues. Trimming pared 7 bases from V and 6 bases from J, leaving 19 bases between. In germline, CDR1 is MDHEN, CDR2 SYDVKM.

This clone was counted a single time. V usage is TRBV6-5 and J usage is TRBJ1-4; D ambiguous. The length of the CDR3 is 13 residues. V was shortened by 5 bases and J by 8 bases, with 12 bases between the two germline ends. Germline values: CDR1 MNHEY, CDR2 SVGAGI. CDR3 sequence (DNA): TGTGCCAGCAGTCCCCGGAACGGGGAAAAACTGTTTTTT. It encodes CASSPRNGEKLFF.